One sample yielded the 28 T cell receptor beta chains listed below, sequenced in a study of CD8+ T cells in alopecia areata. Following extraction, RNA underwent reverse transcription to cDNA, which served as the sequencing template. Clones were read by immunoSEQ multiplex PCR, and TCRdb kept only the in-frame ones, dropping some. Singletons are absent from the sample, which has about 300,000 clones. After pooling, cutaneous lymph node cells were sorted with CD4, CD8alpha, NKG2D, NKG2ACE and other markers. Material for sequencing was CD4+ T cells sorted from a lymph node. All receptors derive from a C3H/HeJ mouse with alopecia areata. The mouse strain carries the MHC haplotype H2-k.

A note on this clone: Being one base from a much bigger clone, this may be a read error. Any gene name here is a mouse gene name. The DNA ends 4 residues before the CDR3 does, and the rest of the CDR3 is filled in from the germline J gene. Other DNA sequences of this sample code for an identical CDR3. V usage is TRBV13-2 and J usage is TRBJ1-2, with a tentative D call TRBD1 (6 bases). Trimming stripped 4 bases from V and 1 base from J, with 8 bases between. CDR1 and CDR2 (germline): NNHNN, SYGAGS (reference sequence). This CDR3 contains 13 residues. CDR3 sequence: CASGRDKNSDYTF. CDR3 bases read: TGTGCCAGCGGTCGGGACAAAAACTCC.

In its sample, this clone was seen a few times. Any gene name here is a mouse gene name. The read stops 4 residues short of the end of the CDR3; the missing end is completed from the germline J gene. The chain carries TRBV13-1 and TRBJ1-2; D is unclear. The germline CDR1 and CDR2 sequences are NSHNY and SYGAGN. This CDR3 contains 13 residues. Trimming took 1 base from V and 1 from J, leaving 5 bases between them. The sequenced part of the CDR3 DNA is TGTGCCAGCAGTGATATAGGAAACTCC. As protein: CASSDIGNS. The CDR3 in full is CASSDIGNSDYTF.

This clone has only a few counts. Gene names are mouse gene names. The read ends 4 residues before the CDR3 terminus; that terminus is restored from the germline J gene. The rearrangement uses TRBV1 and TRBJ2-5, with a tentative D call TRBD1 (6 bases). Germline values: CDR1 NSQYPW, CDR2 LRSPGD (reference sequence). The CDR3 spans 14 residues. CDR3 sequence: CTCSAAQGKDTQYF. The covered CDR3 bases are TGCACCTGCAGTGCAGCTCAGGGGAAAGAC.

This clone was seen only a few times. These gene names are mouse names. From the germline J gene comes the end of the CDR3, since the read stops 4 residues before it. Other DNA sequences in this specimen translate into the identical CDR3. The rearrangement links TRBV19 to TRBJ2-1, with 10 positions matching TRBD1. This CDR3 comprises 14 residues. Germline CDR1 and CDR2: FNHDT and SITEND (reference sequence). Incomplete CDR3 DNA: TGTGCCAGCAGTATAGTGGGACAGGGGGCT. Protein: CASSIVGQGA. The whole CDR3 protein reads CASSIVGQGAEQFF.

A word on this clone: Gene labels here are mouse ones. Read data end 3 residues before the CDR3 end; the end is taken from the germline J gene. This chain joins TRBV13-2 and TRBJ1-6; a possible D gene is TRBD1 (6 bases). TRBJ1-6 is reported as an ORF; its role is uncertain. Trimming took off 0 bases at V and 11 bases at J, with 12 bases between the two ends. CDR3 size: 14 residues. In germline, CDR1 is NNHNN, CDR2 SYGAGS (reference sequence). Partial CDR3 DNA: TGTGCCAGCGGTGATGGGAGGGGGGGACCGCCC. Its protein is CASGDGRGGPP. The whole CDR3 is CASGDGRGGPPLYF.

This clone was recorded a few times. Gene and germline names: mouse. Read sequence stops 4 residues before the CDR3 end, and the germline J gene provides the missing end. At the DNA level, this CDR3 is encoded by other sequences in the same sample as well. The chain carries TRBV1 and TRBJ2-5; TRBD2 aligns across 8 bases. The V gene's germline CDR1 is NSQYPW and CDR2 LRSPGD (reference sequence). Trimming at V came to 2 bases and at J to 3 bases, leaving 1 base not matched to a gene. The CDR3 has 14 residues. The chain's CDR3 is CTCSASGGQDTQYF. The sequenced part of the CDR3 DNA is TGCACCTGCAGTGCATCTGGGGGGCAAGAC.

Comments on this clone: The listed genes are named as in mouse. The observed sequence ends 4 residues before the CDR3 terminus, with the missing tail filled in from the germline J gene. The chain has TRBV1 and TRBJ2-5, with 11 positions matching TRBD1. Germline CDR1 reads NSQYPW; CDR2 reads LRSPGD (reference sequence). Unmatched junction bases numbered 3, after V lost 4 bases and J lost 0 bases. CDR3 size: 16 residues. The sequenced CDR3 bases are TGCACCTGCAGTGGGGGACAGGGGGGTAACCAAGAC. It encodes CTCSGGQGGNQD. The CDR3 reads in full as CTCSGGQGGNQDTQYF.

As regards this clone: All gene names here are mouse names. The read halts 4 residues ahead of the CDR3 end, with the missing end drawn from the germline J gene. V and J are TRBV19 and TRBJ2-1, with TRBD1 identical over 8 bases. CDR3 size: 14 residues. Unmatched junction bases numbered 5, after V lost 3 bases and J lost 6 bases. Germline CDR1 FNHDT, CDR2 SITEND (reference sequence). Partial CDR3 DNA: TGTGCCAGCAGTAACCGGGACAGGTTTGCT. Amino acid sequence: CASSNRDRFA. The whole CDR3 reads CASSNRDRFAEQFF.

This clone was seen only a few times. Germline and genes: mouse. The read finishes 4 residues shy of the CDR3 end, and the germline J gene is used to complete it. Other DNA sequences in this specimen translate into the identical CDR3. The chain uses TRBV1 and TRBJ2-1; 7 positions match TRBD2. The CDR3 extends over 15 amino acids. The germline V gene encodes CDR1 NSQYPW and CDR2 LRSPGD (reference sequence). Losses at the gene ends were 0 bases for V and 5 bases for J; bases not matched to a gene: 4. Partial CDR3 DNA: TGCACCTGCAGTGCAGATCTCCTGGGGGATGCT. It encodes CTCSADLLGDA. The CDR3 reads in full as CTCSADLLGDAEQFF.

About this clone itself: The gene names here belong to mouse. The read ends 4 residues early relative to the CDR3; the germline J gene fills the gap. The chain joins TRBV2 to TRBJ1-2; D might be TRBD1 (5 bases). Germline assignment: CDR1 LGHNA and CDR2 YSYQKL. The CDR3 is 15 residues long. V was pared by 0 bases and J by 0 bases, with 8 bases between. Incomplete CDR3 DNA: TGTGCCAGCAGCCAAGAGGGGGGTGCAAACTCC. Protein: CASSQEGGANS. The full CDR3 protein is CASSQEGGANSDYTF.

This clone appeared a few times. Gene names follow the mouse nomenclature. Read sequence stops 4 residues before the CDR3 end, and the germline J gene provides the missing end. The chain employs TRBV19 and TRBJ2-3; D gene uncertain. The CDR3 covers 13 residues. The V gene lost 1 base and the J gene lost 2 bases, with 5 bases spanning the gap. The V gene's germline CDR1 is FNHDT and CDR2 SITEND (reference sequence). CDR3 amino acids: CASSILAAETLYF. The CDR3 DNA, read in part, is TGTGCCAGCAGTATACTGGCTGCAGAA.

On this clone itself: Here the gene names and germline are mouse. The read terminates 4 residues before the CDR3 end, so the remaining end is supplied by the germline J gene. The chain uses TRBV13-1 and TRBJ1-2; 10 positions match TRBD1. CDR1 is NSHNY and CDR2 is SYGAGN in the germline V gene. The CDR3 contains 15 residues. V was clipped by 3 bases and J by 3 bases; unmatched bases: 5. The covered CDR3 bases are TGTGCCAGCAGTGCCCGGGACAGGGGTGACTCC. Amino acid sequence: CASSARDRGDS. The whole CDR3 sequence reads CASSARDRGDSDYTF.

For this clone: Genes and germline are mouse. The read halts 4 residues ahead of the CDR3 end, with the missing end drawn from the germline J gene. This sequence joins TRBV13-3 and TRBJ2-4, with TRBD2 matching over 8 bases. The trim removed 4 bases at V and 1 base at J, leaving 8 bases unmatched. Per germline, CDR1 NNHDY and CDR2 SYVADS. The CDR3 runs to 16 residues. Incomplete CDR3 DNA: TGTGCCAGCAGTTCCCGGGGGGGCAGGGGTCAAAAC. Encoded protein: CASSSRGGRGQN. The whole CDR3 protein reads CASSSRGGRGQNTLYF.

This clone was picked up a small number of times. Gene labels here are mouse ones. The CDR3 reads CASSEEGGVYAEQFF. Incomplete CDR3 DNA: TGTGCCAGCAGTGAGGAGGGGGGGGTCTATGCT. This rearrangement joins TRBV19 to TRBJ2-1, with D tentatively TRBD2 (7 bases). The read gets to within 4 residues of the CDR3 end, and the germline J gene fills in the rest. Germline CDR1 FNHDT, CDR2 SITEND (reference sequence). V lost 4 bases to trimming and J lost 3 bases, with 14 bases between them. This CDR3 region has 15 residues.

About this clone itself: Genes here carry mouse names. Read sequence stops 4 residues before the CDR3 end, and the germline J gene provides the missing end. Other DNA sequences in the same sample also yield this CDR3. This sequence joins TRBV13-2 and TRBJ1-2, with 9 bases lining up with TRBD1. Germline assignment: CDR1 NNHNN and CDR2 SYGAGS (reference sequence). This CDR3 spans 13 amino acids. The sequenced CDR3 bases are TGTGCCAGCGGTGGGGGACAGGGTTCC. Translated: CASGGGQGS. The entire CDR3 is CASGGGQGSDYTF.

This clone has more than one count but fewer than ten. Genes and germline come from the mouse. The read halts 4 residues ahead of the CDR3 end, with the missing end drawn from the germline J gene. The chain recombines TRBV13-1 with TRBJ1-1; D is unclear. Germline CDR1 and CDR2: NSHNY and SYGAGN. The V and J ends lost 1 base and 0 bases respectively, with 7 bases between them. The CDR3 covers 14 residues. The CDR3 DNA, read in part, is TGTGCCAGCAGTGATCCCAGGTCAAACACA. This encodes CASSDPRSNT. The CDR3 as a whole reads CASSDPRSNTEVFF.

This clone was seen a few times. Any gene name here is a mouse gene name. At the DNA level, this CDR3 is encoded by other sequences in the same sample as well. CDR3 region: CASSPGLGGYEQYF. CDR3 bases read: TGTGCCAGCAGCCCCGGACTGGGGGGCTAT. The V gene is TRBV5, the J gene TRBJ2-7; TRBD2 matches 11 bases. From the germline J gene comes the end of the CDR3, since the read stops 4 residues before it. With V trimmed by 4 bases and J by 3 bases, 2 bases remained unmatched. Germline CDR1 is LGHNA and CDR2 is YNLKQL (reference sequence). This CDR3 contains 14 residues.

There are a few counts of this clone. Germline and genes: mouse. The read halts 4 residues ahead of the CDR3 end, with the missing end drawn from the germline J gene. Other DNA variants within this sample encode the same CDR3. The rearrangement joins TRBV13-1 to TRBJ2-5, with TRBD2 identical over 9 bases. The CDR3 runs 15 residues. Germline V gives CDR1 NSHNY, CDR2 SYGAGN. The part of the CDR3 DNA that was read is TGTGCCAGCAGTGATGTGTGGGGGGGCAAAGAC. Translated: CASSDVWGGKD. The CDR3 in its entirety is CASSDVWGGKDTQYF.

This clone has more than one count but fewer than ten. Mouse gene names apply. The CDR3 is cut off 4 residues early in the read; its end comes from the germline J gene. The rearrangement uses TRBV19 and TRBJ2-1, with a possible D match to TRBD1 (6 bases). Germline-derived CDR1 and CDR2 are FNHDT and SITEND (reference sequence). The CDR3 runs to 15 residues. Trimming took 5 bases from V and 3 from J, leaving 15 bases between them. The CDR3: CASSHPGQLYAEQFF. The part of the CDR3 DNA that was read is TGTGCCAGCAGCCACCCGGGACAACTCTATGCT. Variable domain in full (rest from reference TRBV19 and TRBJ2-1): GGIITQTPKFLIGQEGQKLTLKCQQNFNHDTMYWYRQDSGKGLRLIYYSITENDLQKGDLSEGYDASREKKSSFSLTVTSAQKNEMAVFLCASSHPGQLYAEQFFGPGTRLTVL.

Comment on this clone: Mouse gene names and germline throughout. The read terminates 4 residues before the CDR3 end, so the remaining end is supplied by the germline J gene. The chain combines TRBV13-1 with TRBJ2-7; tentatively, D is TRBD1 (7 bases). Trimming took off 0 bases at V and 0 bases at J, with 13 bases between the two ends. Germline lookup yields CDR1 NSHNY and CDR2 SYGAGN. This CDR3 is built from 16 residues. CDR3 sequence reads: CASSDVEGASSYEQYF. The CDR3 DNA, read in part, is TGTGCCAGCAGTGATGTTGAGGGGGCGAGCTCCTAT.

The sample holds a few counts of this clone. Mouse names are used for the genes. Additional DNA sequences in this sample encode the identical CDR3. CDR3 region: CASSDPLNTGQLYF. The covered CDR3 bases are TGTGCCAGCAGTGACCCCTTAAACACCGGG. The J gene is TRBJ2-2, the V gene TRBV13-1; D is unclear. The CDR3 extends 4 residues past the end of the read, so its final part is completed from the germline J gene. The CDR3 contains 14 residues. V gave up 2 bases and J gave up 1 base, with 6 bases separating them. Germline V gene sequence: CDR1 NSHNY, CDR2 SYGAGN.

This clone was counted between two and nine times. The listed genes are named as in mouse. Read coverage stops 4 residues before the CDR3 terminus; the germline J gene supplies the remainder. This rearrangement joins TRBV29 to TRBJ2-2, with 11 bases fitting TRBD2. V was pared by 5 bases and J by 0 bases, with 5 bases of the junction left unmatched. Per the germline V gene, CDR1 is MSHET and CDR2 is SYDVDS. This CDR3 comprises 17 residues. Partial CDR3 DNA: TGTGCTAGCAGTCGGACTGGGGGGTTCGCAAACACCGGG. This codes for CASSRTGGFANTG. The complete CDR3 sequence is CASSRTGGFANTGQLYF.

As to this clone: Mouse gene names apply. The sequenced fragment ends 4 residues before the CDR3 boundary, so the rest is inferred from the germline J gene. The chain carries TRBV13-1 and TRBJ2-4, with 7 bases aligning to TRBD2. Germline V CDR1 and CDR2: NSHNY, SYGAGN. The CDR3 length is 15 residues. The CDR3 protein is CASSEVGGRLNTLYF. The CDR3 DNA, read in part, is TGTGCCAGCAGTGAAGTGGGGGGAAGGCTCAAC.

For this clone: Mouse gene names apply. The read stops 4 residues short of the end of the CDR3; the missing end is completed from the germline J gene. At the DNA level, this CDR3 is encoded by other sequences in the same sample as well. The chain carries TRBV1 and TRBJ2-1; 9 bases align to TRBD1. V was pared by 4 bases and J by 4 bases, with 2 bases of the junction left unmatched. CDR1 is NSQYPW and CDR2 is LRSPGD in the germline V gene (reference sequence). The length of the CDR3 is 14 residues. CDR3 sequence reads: CTCSGGTGYAEQFF. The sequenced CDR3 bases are TGCACCTGCAGTGGCGGGACAGGGTATGCT.

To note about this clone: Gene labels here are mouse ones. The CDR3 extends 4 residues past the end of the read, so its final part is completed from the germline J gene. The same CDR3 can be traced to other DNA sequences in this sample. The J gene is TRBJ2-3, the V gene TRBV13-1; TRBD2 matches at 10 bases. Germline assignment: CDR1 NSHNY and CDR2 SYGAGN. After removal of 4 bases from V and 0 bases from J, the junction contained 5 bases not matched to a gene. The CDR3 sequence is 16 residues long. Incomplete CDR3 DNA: TGTGCCAGCAGTCCGGGACTGGGGACTAGTGCAGAA. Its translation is CASSPGLGTSAE. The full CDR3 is CASSPGLGTSAETLYF.

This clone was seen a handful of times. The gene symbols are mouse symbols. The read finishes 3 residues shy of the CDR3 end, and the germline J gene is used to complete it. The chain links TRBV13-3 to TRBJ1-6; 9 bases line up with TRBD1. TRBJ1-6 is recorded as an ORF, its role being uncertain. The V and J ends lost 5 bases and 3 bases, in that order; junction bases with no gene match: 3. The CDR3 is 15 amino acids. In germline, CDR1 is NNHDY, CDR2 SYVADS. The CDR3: CASSQDRGYNSPLYF. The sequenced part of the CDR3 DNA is TGTGCCAGCAGCCAGGACAGGGGCTATAATTCGCCC.

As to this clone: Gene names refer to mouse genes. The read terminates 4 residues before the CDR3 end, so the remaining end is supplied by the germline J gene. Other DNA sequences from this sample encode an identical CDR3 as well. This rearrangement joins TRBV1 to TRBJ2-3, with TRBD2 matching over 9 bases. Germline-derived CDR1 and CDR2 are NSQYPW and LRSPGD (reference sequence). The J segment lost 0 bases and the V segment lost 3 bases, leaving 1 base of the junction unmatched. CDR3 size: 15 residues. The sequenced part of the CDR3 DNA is TGCACCTGCAGTGCTGGGGGGGCGAGTGCAGAA. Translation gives CTCSAGGASAE. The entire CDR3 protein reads CTCSAGGASAETLYF.

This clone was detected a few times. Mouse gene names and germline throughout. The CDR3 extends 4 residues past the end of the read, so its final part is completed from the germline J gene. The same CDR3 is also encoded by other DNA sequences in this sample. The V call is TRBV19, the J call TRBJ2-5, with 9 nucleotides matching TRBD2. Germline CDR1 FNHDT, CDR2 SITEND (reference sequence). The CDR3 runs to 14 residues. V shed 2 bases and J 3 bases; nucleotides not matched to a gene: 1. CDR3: CASSIDWGQDTQYF. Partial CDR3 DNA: TGTGCCAGCAGTATCGACTGGGGGCAAGAC.